This T cell receptor (beta chain) was captured in a study of cytotoxic CD8 clonotypes in ibrutinib-treated CLL. Study findings and constraints: Clonality went up at the time of ibrutinib response, stayed stable in sustained remission, and later dropped back toward its baseline level at progression.

The CDR3 runs 13 residues. The germline CDR1 and CDR2 sequences are SGHNT and YENEEA. The V gene lost 1 base and the J gene lost 6 bases, with 7 bases spanning the gap. About this clone: Its antigen remains unknown.

Clones were sequenced by immunoSEQ multiplex PCR, and TCRdb holds only the in-frame ones, with some missing. The data contain about 160,000 clones, roughly 77% of them singletons. This sequence originates from a human donor with chronic lymphocytic leukemia. The sample in question was PBMCs, obtained after 12 months of ibrutinib treatment. The chain has TRBV11-3 and TRBJ2-1; no clear D gene. Written as DNA, the CDR3 is TGTGCCAGCAGCTTAGCCGGGCCCAATGAGCAGTTCTTC. It yields the protein CASSLAGPNEQFF.